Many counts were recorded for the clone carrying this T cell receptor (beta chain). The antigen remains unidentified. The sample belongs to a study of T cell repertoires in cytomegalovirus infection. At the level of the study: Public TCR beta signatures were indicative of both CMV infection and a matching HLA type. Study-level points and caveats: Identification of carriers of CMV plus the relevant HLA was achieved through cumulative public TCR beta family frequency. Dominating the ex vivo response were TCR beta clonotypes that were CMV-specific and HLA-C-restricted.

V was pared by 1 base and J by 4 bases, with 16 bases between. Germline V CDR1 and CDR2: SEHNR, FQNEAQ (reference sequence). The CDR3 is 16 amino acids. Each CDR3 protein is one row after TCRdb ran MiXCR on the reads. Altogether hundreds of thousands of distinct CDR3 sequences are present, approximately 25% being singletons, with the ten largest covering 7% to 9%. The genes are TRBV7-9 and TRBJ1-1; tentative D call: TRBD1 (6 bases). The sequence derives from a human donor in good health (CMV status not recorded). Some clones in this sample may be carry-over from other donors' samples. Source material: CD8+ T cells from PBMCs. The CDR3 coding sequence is TGTGCCAGCAGCTTAGGGGTGGTGACAGGACTCACTGAAGCTTTCTTT. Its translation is CASSLGVVTGLTEAFF.